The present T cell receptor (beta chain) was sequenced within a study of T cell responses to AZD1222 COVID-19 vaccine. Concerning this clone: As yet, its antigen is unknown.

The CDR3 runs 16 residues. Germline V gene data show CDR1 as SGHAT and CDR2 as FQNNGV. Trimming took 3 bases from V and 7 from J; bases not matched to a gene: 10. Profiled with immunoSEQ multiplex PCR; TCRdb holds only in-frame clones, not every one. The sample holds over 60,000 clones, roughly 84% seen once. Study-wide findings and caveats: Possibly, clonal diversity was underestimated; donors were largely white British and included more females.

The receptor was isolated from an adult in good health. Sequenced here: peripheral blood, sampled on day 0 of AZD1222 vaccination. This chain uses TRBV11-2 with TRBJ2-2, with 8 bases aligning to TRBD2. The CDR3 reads CASSLAGGASRGELFF. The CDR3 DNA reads TGTGCCAGCAGCTTGGCGGGGGGCGCATCCCGCGGGGAGCTGTTTTTT.